This T cell receptor beta chain was identified in a study of blood T cell repertoires in COVID-19. In the authors' methods: Estimates of nucleated cell counts were drawn from the amplification of reference gene primers. The method was immunoSEQ multiplex PCR; TCRdb's version includes in-frame clones alone and lacks a portion of them. V and J calls and clone size are given by that table; D and trimming were obtained from the DNA. The sample contains around 250,000 clones, 65% to 85% of which appear only once. This CDR3 is 16 amino acids long. Germline CDR1 reads LNHNV; CDR2 reads YYDKDF (reference sequence). Trimming left V 2 bases short and J 6 bases short, with 18 bases between.

This TCR was sampled from a woman aged 40 to 49 who had recovered from COVID-19. Input material: peripheral blood. The chain has TRBV15 and TRBJ2-3; a possible D gene is TRBD2 (7 bases). This chain's CDR3 is CATSRLKGGPGDTQYF. As DNA, the CDR3 is TGTGCCACCAGCAGATTGAAGGGGGGGCCTGGGGATACGCAGTATTTT.